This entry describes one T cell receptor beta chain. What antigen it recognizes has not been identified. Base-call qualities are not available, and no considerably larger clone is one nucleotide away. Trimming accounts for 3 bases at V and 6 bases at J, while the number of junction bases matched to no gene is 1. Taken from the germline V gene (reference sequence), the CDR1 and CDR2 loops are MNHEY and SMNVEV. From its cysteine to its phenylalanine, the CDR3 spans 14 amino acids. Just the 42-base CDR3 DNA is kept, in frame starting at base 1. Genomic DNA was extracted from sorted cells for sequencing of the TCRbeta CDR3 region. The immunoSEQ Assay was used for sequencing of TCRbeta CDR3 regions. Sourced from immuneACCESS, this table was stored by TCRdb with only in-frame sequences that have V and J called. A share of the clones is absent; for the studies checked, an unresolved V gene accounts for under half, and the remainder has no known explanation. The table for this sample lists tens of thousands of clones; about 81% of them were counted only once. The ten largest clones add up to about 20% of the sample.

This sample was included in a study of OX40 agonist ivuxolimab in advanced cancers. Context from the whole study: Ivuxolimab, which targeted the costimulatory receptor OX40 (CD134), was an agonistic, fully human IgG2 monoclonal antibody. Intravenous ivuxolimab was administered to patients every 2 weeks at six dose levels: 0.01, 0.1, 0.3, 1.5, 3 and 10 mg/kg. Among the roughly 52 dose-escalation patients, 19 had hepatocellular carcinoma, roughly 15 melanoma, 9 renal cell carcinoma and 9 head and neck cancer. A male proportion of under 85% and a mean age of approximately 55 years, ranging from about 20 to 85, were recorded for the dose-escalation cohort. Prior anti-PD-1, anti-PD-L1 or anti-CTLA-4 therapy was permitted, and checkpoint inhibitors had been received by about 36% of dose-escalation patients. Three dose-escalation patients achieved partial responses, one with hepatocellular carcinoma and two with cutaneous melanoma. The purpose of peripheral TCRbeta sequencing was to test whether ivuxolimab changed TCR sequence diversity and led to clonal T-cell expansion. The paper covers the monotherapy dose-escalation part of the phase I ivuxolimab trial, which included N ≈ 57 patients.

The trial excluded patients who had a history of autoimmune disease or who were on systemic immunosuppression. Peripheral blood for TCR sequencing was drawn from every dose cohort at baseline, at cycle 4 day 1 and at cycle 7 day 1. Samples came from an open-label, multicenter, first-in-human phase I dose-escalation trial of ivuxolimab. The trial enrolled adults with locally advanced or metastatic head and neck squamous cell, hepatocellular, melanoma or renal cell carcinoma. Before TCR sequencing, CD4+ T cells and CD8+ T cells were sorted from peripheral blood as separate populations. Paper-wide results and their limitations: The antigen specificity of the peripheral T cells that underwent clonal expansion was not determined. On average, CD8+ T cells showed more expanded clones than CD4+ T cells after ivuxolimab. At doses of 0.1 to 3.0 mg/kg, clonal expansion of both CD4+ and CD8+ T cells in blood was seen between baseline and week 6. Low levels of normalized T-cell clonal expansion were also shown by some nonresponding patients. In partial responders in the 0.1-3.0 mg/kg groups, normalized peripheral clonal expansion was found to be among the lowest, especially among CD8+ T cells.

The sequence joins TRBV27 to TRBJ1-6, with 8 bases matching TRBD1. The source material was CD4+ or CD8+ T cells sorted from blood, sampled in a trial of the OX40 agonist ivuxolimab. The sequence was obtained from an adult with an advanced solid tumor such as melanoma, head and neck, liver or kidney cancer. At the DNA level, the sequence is TGTGCCAGCAGTTTGACAGGGGCTAATTCACCCCTCCACTTT. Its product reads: CASSLTGANSPLHF.